This T cell receptor (beta chain) was found in a study of shared clonotypes between healthy human individuals. V lost 4 bases to trimming and J lost 6 bases, with 6 bases between them. The germline CDR1 and CDR2 sequences are SQVTM and ANQGSEA. The CDR3 length is 11 residues. The table came from immunoSEQ multiplex PCR; TCRdb's copy has only in-frame clones and leaves some out. The table shows some 2.1 million clones, with 85% to 95% occurring only once. The sequence derives from a young man in good health. Input material: naive CD4+ T cells sorted from blood. As to subset: CD45RA+ positively selected. The V gene is TRBV29-1, the J gene TRBJ2-2; D not certain. DNA of the CDR3: TGCAGCGTTGTTGTCCCCGGGGAGCTGTTTTTT. This codes for CSVVVPGELFF.